At least ten counts were recorded for the clone carrying this T cell receptor (beta chain). The antigen is not known. This specimen belongs to a study of T cell repertoires in cytomegalovirus infection. Across the whole study: Public TCR beta signatures provided an indication of both CMV infection and a matching HLA type. Study outcomes and limitations: CMV carriers with the relevant HLA were identified by cumulative public TCR beta family frequency. Predominance within the ex vivo response was attributable to HLA-C-restricted CMV-specific TCR beta clonotypes.

V dropped 4 bases and J dropped 7 bases, with 20 bases sitting between them. From germline, CDR1 is SGHVS and CDR2 FQNEAQ. This CDR3 region has 16 residues. TCRdb recomputed calls from the reads with MiXCR, one row per CDR3 protein. This table has about 920,000 distinct CDR3 sequences, roughly 31% appearing once. This material consisted of cultured CD8+ T cells from PBMCs, taken from culture after CMV antigen stimulation. The clonotype originates from a human donor in good health (CMV status not recorded). Some clones in this sample may be carry-over from other donors' samples. The chain uses TRBV7-8 and TRBJ2-1; D unresolved. CDR3 sequence reads: CASSSAILGNGNEQFF. In DNA form, the CDR3 reads TGTGCCAGCAGCTCCGCCATACTTGGGAATGGGAATGAGCAGTTCTTC.